In its sample, the clone carrying this T cell receptor (beta chain) was seen a few times. Its antigen is unknown. This entry comes from a study of T cell repertoires in cytomegalovirus infection. TCRdb passed the reads through MiXCR, listing each CDR3 protein once. The data show roughly 120,000 distinct CDR3 sequences, 32% seen once. After removal of 6 bases from V and 0 bases from J, the junction contained 7 bases not matched to a gene. The CDR3 totals 16 residues. The chain combines TRBV12-3 or TRBV12-4 with TRBJ2-1; TRBD2 matches 8 bases. The sequences come from CD8+ T cells from cultured PBMCs, collected from culture after CMV antigen stimulation. The clonotype was recovered from a human donor in good health (CMV status not recorded). Some clones in this sample may be carry-over from other donors' samples. The CDR3 bases are TGTGCCAGCAGGCGGGGGGTGGGCAGCTCCTACAATGAGCAGTTCTTC. Translation gives CASRRGVGSSYNEQFF.